This TCR beta chain derives from a study of blood T cell repertoires in COVID-19. TCRdb keeps only in-frame clones here, not all; method: immunoSEQ multiplex PCR. Of about 240,000 clones listed, 86% were seen once; the top ten hold approximately 3.5%. This CDR3 has 13 amino acids. Deletions cut 4 bases from V and 4 bases from J, with 13 bases between. CDR1 SQVTM and CDR2 ANQGSEA come from the germline V gene. The sequenced sample was PBMCs or T cells enriched from blood (not recorded which). The rearrangement joins TRBV29-1 to TRBJ1-1; no firm D call. This sequence originates from a woman in her 40s with acute COVID-19. This chain's CDR3 is CSVVMQFTTEAFF. The CDR3 DNA reads TGCAGCGTTGTGATGCAGTTTACCACTGAAGCTTTCTTT.